The entry below describes one TCR beta chain. Its antigen is currently unknown. This sample is drawn from a study of cytomegalovirus exposure and HLA in healthy donors. Broader study findings: The study recorded 160 or so TCR beta chains that were cytomegalovirus-associated. There were three CMV-associated chains whose specificity for CMV antigens was confirmed in vitro.

Using immunoSEQ multiplex PCR, the repertoire was profiled, and TCRdb retains in-frame clones only, with some absent. This table holds approximately 100,000 clones, more than 85% found once. The donors were part of the validation cohort, which consisted of approximately 110 subjects and was separate from the first cohort of 600 to 850 subjects. The CDR3 is 16 amino acids. V lost 2 bases, J lost 4 bases, and 7 bases stayed unmatched. Germline assignment: CDR1 SEHNR and CDR2 FQNEAQ (reference sequence). The genes are TRBV7-9 and TRBJ1-5, with 8 bases fitting TRBD1. The sequenced sample consisted of PBMCs. The source is a man aged 18 to 35 in good health and CMV-seropositive. The CDR3 loop reads CASSLPYRGKNQPQHF. The CDR3 DNA reads as TGTGCCAGCAGCTTACCCTACAGGGGGAAAAATCAGCCCCAGCATTTT.